This T cell receptor (beta chain) emerged from a study of blood T cells in healthy people across ages. As regards this clonotype: Its specificity is unknown.

CDR1 and CDR2 (germline): MDHEN, SYDVKM. The CDR3 runs 14 residues. Notes on the study in general: While age rose, TCR beta diversity per million T cells dropped in a roughly linear way.

Then a second PCR, running roughly 7 to 11 cycles, was carried out with a sample-barcoded 5' primer and a J-beta primer mix. At least 2.5 million CDR3-containing paired-end reads were obtained per sample. TCRdb called the 5' RACE reads again in MiXCR, with one record for every CDR3 protein. The repertoire consists of about 800,000 distinct CDR3 sequences, with 20% to 25% occurring once and the leading ten covering more than 3%. With each sample, at least 5.5 micrograms of total RNA were extracted. The sample was also linked to a second study, of T cells of mothers and their children.

The receptor's source is a boy younger than 18 in good health. V usage is TRBV28 and J usage is TRBJ2-1; D call uncertain. The tail of the sequence fits TRBJ2-7 better, so the J call may be wrong. Material for sequencing was blood. CDR3: CASSDYQVSYEQYF. The CDR3 region has the DNA TGTGCCAGCAGCGATTATCAGGTCTCCTACGAGCAGTACTTC.